These T cell receptor beta chains were read from a single sample in a study of blood T cell repertoires in COVID-19. Sequencing was performed with immunoSEQ multiplex PCR; in TCRdb, only in-frame clones are kept and a portion is missing. The sample has approximately 41,000 clones, approximately 85% seen once; the top ten hold over 30%. The specimen was peripheral blood. The origin of the receptors is a man aged 35-49 years with active or convalescent COVID-19. CDR3s include the opening cysteine and the closing phenylalanine or tryptophan. The D gene is left open where the match is weak. Where a row states a size, it is once, few, many or the class of an expanded clone; other rows omit it.

d_gene: TRBD1
len: 15
v_gene: TRBV27
abundance: NA
j_gene: TRBJ1-1
CDR3nt: TGTGCCAGCAGTTCCCTGGGACAGGGGCTCACTGAAGCTTTCTTT
CDR3aa: CASSSLGQGLTEAFF

d_gene: TRBD1
len: 15
v_gene: TRBV28
abundance: NA
j_gene: TRBJ1-2
CDR3nt: TGTGCCAGCAGTTTATACAGGGGGCTACGCTATGGCTACACCTTC
CDR3aa: CASSLYRGLRYGYTF

d_gene: NA
len: 16
v_gene: TRBV10-3
abundance: NA
j_gene: TRBJ2-2
CDR3nt: TGTGCCATCAGTGAACCCTTCGGAGCTAGCACCGGGGAGCTGTTTTTT
CDR3aa: CAISEPFGASTGELFF

d_gene: NA
len: 14
v_gene: TRBV6-5
abundance: NA
j_gene: TRBJ1-3
CDR3nt: TGTGCCAGCAGTTCCGACAGGCCGGGAAACACCATATATTTT
CDR3aa: CASSSDRPGNTIYF

d_gene: TRBD1
len: 13
v_gene: TRBV7-2
abundance: NA
j_gene: TRBJ2-7
CDR3nt: TGTGCCAGCTCATCGACAGGGCCCTACGAGCAGTACTTC
CDR3aa: CASSSTGPYEQYF

d_gene: TRBD2
len: 11
v_gene: TRBV20-1
abundance: few
j_gene: TRBJ2-3
CDR3nt: TGCAGTGCTAGTTCCGGGACTAGAATGTATTTT
CDR3aa: CSASSGTRMYF

d_gene: TRBD2
len: 17
v_gene: TRBV4-1
abundance: NA
j_gene: TRBJ2-1
CDR3nt: TGCGCCAGCAGCCCCCGACTAGCGGCGAGCTCCTACAATGAGCAGTTCTTC
CDR3aa: CASSPRLAASSYNEQFF

d_gene: NA
len: 12
v_gene: TRBV6-6
abundance: once
j_gene: TRBJ1-2
CDR3nt: NA
CDR3aa: CASSLAVGGGIF

d_gene: TRBD1
len: 16
v_gene: TRBV9
abundance: few
j_gene: TRBJ1-1
CDR3nt: TGTGCCAGCAGCGTCAACCTGGACAGGGGGTACACTGAAGCTTTCTTT
CDR3aa: CASSVNLDRGYTEAFF

d_gene: NA
len: 12
v_gene: TRBV5-6
abundance: NA
j_gene: TRBJ2-7
CDR3nt: TGTGCCAGCTCTACTTTCGGGTTCGAGCAGTACTTC
CDR3aa: CASSTFGFEQYF

d_gene: NA
len: 14
v_gene: TRBV5-5
abundance: NA
j_gene: TRBJ2-3
CDR3nt: TGTGCCAGCAGCTTGGCCAGGGATAGTAAAACGCAGTATTTT
CDR3aa: CASSLARDSKTQYF

d_gene: TRBD1
len: 15
v_gene: TRBV6-5
abundance: NA
j_gene: TRBJ2-7
CDR3nt: TGTGCCAGCCGACCTCCCCGGGACAGGACGGGAGAGCAGTACTTC
CDR3aa: CASRPPRDRTGEQYF

d_gene: TRBD2
len: 14
v_gene: TRBV7-9
abundance: NA
j_gene: TRBJ2-2
CDR3nt: TGTGCCAGCAGCTCGCGGGAGGGCCAGGGGGAGCTGTTTTTT
CDR3aa: CASSSREGQGELFF

d_gene: NA
len: 12
v_gene: TRBV6-6
abundance: NA
j_gene: TRBJ1-1
CDR3nt: TGTGCCAGCAGCCACCGGGCGGGTAGCGCTTTCTTT
CDR3aa: CASSHRAGSAFF

d_gene: TRBD2
len: 16
v_gene: TRBV28
abundance: NA
j_gene: TRBJ2-7
CDR3nt: TGTGCCAGCAGTGCTATCCGGGGGAGGGTCTCCTACGAGCAGTACTTC
CDR3aa: CASSAIRGRVSYEQYF

d_gene: NA
len: 14
v_gene: TRBV6-5
abundance: NA
j_gene: TRBJ1-1
CDR3nt: TGTGCCAGCAGCTTCGGACAGACGAACACTGAAGCTTTCTTT
CDR3aa: CASSFGQTNTEAFF

d_gene: NA
len: 13
v_gene: TRBV6-5
abundance: once
j_gene: TRBJ1-3
CDR3nt: TGTGCCAGCAAACAAAACGCTGGAAACACCATATATTTT
CDR3aa: CASKQNAGNTIYF

d_gene: TRBD1
len: 15
v_gene: TRBV28
abundance: once
j_gene: TRBJ1-4
CDR3nt: TGTGCCAGCATCGGCGCGGACAGGGGGCATGAAAAACTGTTTTTT
CDR3aa: CASIGADRGHEKLFF

d_gene: TRBD2
len: 17
v_gene: TRBV5-4
abundance: NA
j_gene: TRBJ2-5
CDR3nt: TGTGCCAGCAGCTTGGCCGCGGGTAGCGGGGGGGTAGAGACCCAGTACTTC
CDR3aa: CASSLAAGSGGVETQYF

d_gene: TRBD1
len: 19
v_gene: TRBV28
abundance: NA
j_gene: TRBJ1-1
CDR3nt: TGTGCCAGCAGCCTAAATTTAATTTTCCAGGGGGGAATGAACACTGAAGCTTTCTTT
CDR3aa: CASSLNLIFQGGMNTEAFF

d_gene: NA
len: 14
v_gene: TRBV7-3
abundance: NA
j_gene: TRBJ1-6
CDR3nt: TGTGCCAGCAGCTCCCAGCCGACAGGTTCCTTCCTCCACTTT
CDR3aa: CASSSQPTGSFLHF

d_gene: TRBD1
len: 14
v_gene: TRBV3-1/TRBV3-2
abundance: NA
j_gene: TRBJ1-2
CDR3nt: TGTGCCAGCAGCAGGCGTCAGGGGGAAGATGGCTACACCTTC
CDR3aa: CASSRRQGEDGYTF

d_gene: NA
len: 13
v_gene: TRBV5-4
abundance: NA
j_gene: TRBJ2-3
CDR3nt: TGTGCCAGCAGGGGGGCAAGCACAGATACGCAGTATTTT
CDR3aa: CASRGASTDTQYF

d_gene: NA
len: 13
v_gene: TRBV15
abundance: NA
j_gene: TRBJ2-2
CDR3nt: TGTGCCGTTACTCCTCCGAACACCGGGGAGCTGTTTTTT
CDR3aa: CAVTPPNTGELFF

d_gene: NA
len: 16
v_gene: TRBV4-1
abundance: NA
j_gene: TRBJ1-2
CDR3nt: TGCGCCAGCAGCCACTTGGTAAGGGGGAATGCCTATGGCTACACCTTC
CDR3aa: CASSHLVRGNAYGYTF

d_gene: TRBD1
len: 14
v_gene: TRBV5-6
abundance: NA
j_gene: TRBJ1-2
CDR3nt: TGTGCCAGCAGCACCGGACAGGGGCACTATGGCTACACCTTC
CDR3aa: CASSTGQGHYGYTF

d_gene: NA
len: 13
v_gene: TRBV28
abundance: NA
j_gene: TRBJ1-6
CDR3nt: TGTGCCAGCAGTTCGGACAGCAATTCACCCCTCCACTTT
CDR3aa: CASSSDSNSPLHF

d_gene: NA
len: 13
v_gene: TRBV24-1
abundance: many
j_gene: TRBJ2-7
CDR3nt: TGTGCCACCAGTGACTTAGAAAGACAAGGGCAGTACTTC
CDR3aa: CATSDLERQGQYF

d_gene: NA
len: 12
v_gene: TRBV5-6
abundance: NA
j_gene: TRBJ1-1
CDR3nt: TGTGCCAGCGGTGGGGGCTCAGGTACAGCTTTCTTT
CDR3aa: CASGGGSGTAFF

d_gene: TRBD1
len: 13
v_gene: TRBV5-8
abundance: NA
j_gene: TRBJ1-1
CDR3nt: TGTGCCAGCAGCACAAGACAGGGCTCGCGAGCTTTCTTT
CDR3aa: CASSTRQGSRAFF

d_gene: NA
len: 17
v_gene: TRBV6-1
abundance: NA
j_gene: TRBJ1-3
CDR3nt: TGTGCCAGCAGTGATTCATTTGTGGCGGCCTCTGGAAACACCATATATTTT
CDR3aa: CASSDSFVAASGNTIYF

d_gene: NA
len: 13
v_gene: TRBV11-2
abundance: NA
j_gene: TRBJ2-7
CDR3nt: TGTGCCAGCAGCTTAGGTCCCCAATACGAGCAGTACTTC
CDR3aa: CASSLGPQYEQYF

d_gene: NA
len: 15
v_gene: TRBV30
abundance: once
j_gene: TRBJ1-4
CDR3nt: TGTGCCTGGAGTATATTGGGCGACCCCTTGGCAAAACTGTTTTTT
CDR3aa: CAWSILGDPLAKLFF

d_gene: NA
len: 15
v_gene: TRBV14
abundance: NA
j_gene: TRBJ1-2
CDR3nt: TGTGCCAGCAGCCAGACGAAAACCGGCGGCTATGGCTACACCTTC
CDR3aa: CASSQTKTGGYGYTF

d_gene: NA
len: 13
v_gene: TRBV10-2
abundance: NA
j_gene: TRBJ1-5
CDR3nt: TGCGCCAGCAGACCGGGAGGGGACCAGCCCCAGCATTTT
CDR3aa: CASRPGGDQPQHF

d_gene: NA
len: 14
v_gene: TRBV5-1
abundance: NA
j_gene: TRBJ1-1
CDR3nt: TGCGCCAGCAGGGCAGGGAAGGAGAACACTGAAGCTTTCTTT
CDR3aa: CASRAGKENTEAFF

d_gene: TRBD1
len: 16
v_gene: TRBV19
abundance: NA
j_gene: TRBJ1-5
CDR3nt: TGTGCCTCCTGTGACAGGGGGGGATTTAGCAATCAGCCCCAGCATTTT
CDR3aa: CASCDRGGFSNQPQHF

d_gene: NA
len: 12
v_gene: TRBV27
abundance: NA
j_gene: TRBJ2-3
CDR3nt: TGTGCCAGCAGTTTAAATGGCGATACGCAGTATTTT
CDR3aa: CASSLNGDTQYF

d_gene: NA
len: 17
v_gene: TRBV10-3
abundance: NA
j_gene: TRBJ2-1
CDR3nt: TGTGCCATCAGTAAGAGTTCTGGACGGGGTCGTTCGAATGAGCAGTTCTTC
CDR3aa: CAISKSSGRGRSNEQFF

d_gene: TRBD1
len: 16
v_gene: TRBV6-5
abundance: NA
j_gene: TRBJ1-4
CDR3nt: TGTGCCAGCAGTTACGTAGTCGACAGGGGAAGAGAAAAACTGTTTTTT
CDR3aa: CASSYVVDRGREKLFF

d_gene: NA
len: 12
v_gene: TRBV4-3
abundance: NA
j_gene: TRBJ1-3
CDR3nt: TGCGCCAGCAGCCCAGGGTCAAACACCATATATTTT
CDR3aa: CASSPGSNTIYF

d_gene: NA
len: 15
v_gene: TRBV7-7
abundance: NA
j_gene: TRBJ2-6
CDR3nt: TGTGCTAGCAGCTCCTGGGGGGTAGGGGCCAACGTCCTGACTTTC
CDR3aa: CASSSWGVGANVLTF

d_gene: TRBD1
len: 15
v_gene: TRBV9
abundance: NA
j_gene: TRBJ1-1
CDR3nt: TGTGCCAGCAGCGCGGGGGACAGCCGATACACTGAAGCTTTCTTT
CDR3aa: CASSAGDSRYTEAFF

d_gene: NA
len: 13
v_gene: TRBV3-1/TRBV3-2
abundance: NA
j_gene: TRBJ2-3
CDR3nt: TGTGCCAGCAGCCAATTCGTGACAGATACGCAGTATTTT
CDR3aa: CASSQFVTDTQYF

d_gene: NA
len: 13
v_gene: TRBV18
abundance: NA
j_gene: TRBJ1-5
CDR3nt: TGTGCCACCACCGCAGGTCTCAATCAGCCCCAGCATTTT
CDR3aa: CATTAGLNQPQHF

d_gene: NA
len: 13
v_gene: TRBV9
abundance: NA
j_gene: TRBJ2-5
CDR3nt: TGTGCCAGCAGCGTAGCGGGCCAAGAGACCCAGTACTTC
CDR3aa: CASSVAGQETQYF

d_gene: NA
len: 14
v_gene: TRBV28
abundance: NA
j_gene: TRBJ1-4
CDR3nt: TGTGCCAGCAGTTTGACGACATTGGATGAAAAACTGTTTTTT
CDR3aa: CASSLTTLDEKLFF

d_gene: TRBD1
len: 16
v_gene: TRBV7-9
abundance: NA
j_gene: TRBJ1-6
CDR3nt: TGTGCCAGCAGCTTAGGTACAGGGGGCCCAGGTTCACCCCTCCACTTT
CDR3aa: CASSLGTGGPGSPLHF

d_gene: TRBD1
len: 15
v_gene: TRBV24-1
abundance: NA
j_gene: TRBJ1-5
CDR3nt: TGTGCCACCAGTACAGGACAGGCCCTCGGTCAGCCCCAGCATTTT
CDR3aa: CATSTGQALGQPQHF

d_gene: TRBD1
len: 16
v_gene: TRBV12-5
abundance: few
j_gene: TRBJ2-5
CDR3nt: TGTGCTAGTGGCTCCCAGGGAGACAGGGGTTGGGAGACCCAGTACTTC
CDR3aa: CASGSQGDRGWETQYF

d_gene: TRBD2
len: 17
v_gene: TRBV6-2/TRBV6-3
abundance: NA
j_gene: TRBJ2-5
CDR3nt: TGTGCCAGCAGCGCGGGCAGACTAGCGGGGGTCCAAGAGACCCAGTACTTC
CDR3aa: CASSAGRLAGVQETQYF

d_gene: TRBD2
len: 17
v_gene: TRBV20-1
abundance: NA
j_gene: TRBJ2-7
CDR3nt: TGCAGTGCTAGTGTGGCTAGCGGGGGCCTTAGCTCCTACGAGCAGTACTTC
CDR3aa: CSASVASGGLSSYEQYF

d_gene: NA
len: 15
v_gene: TRBV19
abundance: NA
j_gene: TRBJ1-5
CDR3nt: TGTGCCAGTAGTCCCTACGAGACAGCGACTCAGCCCCAGCATTTT
CDR3aa: CASSPYETATQPQHF

d_gene: NA
len: 16
v_gene: TRBV5-5
abundance: NA
j_gene: TRBJ1-3
CDR3nt: TGTGCCAGCAGCCCTGGACAGCCGTACTCTGGAAACACCATATATTTT
CDR3aa: CASSPGQPYSGNTIYF

d_gene: TRBD1
len: 13
v_gene: TRBV9
abundance: NA
j_gene: TRBJ1-2
CDR3nt: TGTGCCAGCAGCCCTGGACAGGGGGATGGCTACACCTTC
CDR3aa: CASSPGQGDGYTF

d_gene: TRBD1
len: 15
v_gene: TRBV6-5
abundance: NA
j_gene: TRBJ2-2
CDR3nt: TGTGCCAGCAGCTCGGGACAGGGGGCCGGCGGGGAGCTGTTTTTT
CDR3aa: CASSSGQGAGGELFF

d_gene: TRBD2
len: 14
v_gene: TRBV5-1
abundance: NA
j_gene: TRBJ2-7
CDR3nt: TGCGCCAGCACGCGTAGCGGGGGGGCGGAAGAGCAGTACTTC
CDR3aa: CASTRSGGAEEQYF

d_gene: TRBD1
len: 15
v_gene: TRBV7-9
abundance: NA
j_gene: TRBJ2-5
CDR3nt: TGTGCCAGCAGCCCACCGACAGGGTTGGTAGAGACCCAGTACTTC
CDR3aa: CASSPPTGLVETQYF

d_gene: NA
len: 11
v_gene: TRBV28
abundance: once
j_gene: TRBJ2-5
CDR3nt: TGTGCCAGCAGTTTCCGAGAGACCCAGTACTTC
CDR3aa: CASSFRETQYF

d_gene: NA
len: 15
v_gene: TRBV19
abundance: NA
j_gene: TRBJ1-1
CDR3nt: TGTGCCAGTAGTATATTGGCAACAGGGAACACTGAAGCTTTCTTT
CDR3aa: CASSILATGNTEAFF